This TCR beta chain comes out of a study of blood T cells in healthy people across ages. Using a J-beta primer mix together with a sample-barcoded 5' primer, a second PCR was run for about 7 to 12 cycles. MiXCR was run by TCRdb on the 5' RACE reads, yielding one entry per CDR3 protein. The table has roughly 1.4 million distinct CDR3 sequences, 45% to 70% seen once. Germline V gene sequence: CDR1 SQVTM, CDR2 ANQGSEA. Trimming cost V 6 bases and J 8 bases, with 11 bases left between them. The CDR3 runs to 11 residues. In this sample, this clonotype turned up a few times. The chain couples TRBV29-1 to TRBJ2-1; TRBD2 might be the D (5 bases). Sequencing was carried out using blood. The receptor was isolated from a man aged 18 to 29 in good health. As DNA, the CDR3 is TGCAGCGTGGGGAGTTTCGATGAGCAGTTCTTC. Its translation is CSVGSFDEQFF.